This T cell receptor beta chain originates from a study of shared clonotypes between healthy human individuals. General study results and limits: It was the non-shared clonotypes that had lower generation probabilities than clonotypes shared by all four donors.

V was pared by 0 bases and J by 2 bases, with 11 bases between. Germline lookup yields CDR1 SGHKS and CDR2 YYEKEE (reference sequence). The CDR3 runs 15 residues. Sequencing was performed with immunoSEQ multiplex PCR; in TCRdb, only in-frame clones are kept and a portion is missing. The sample lists roughly 1 million clones; roughly 75% were seen once. In the case of this clone: Its antigen is as yet unknown.

This clonotype was obtained from a man younger than 30 in good health. This chain links TRBV5-5 with TRBJ1-2; D is perhaps TRBD1 (6 bases). The specimen was memory CD4+ T cells sorted from blood. The subset denotes: CD45RA-negative fraction. The CDR3 DNA follows: TGTGCCAGCAGCTTGGGCGGCAGGGGAAACTATGGCTACACCTTC. Translating it yields CASSLGGRGNYGYTF.